The entry below gives a single TCR beta chain sequence along with its context. This record comes from a study of cytomegalovirus exposure and HLA in healthy donors. PCR amplification relied on 60 Vbeta primers (plus 13 Jbeta primers). Clones were read by immunoSEQ multiplex PCR, and TCRdb kept only the in-frame ones, dropping some. The table shows 150,000 to 200,000 clones, with more than 75% occurring only once. Sequencing input: PBMCs. This sequence originates from a woman in her thirties or forties in good health and CMV-seronegative.

Here the CDR3 reads CASSRTGKGDNEQFF. CDR3 nucleotide sequence: TGTGCCAGCAGCCGGACAGGGAAGGGGGACAATGAGCAGTTCTTC. The J gene is TRBJ2-1, the V gene TRBV11-2, with 8 bases that match TRBD1. The CDR3 is 15 residues long. Germline V gene data show CDR1 as SGHAT and CDR2 as FQNNGV. Trimming removed 5 bases from V and 5 bases from J; junction bases left unmatched: 8.